This TCR beta chain was captured by sequencing in a study of T cell repertoires in cytomegalovirus infection. Germline V gives CDR1 SGHNT, CDR2 YYREEE (reference sequence). Losses at the gene ends were 2 bases for V and 5 bases for J; bases not matched to a gene: 4. This CDR3 has 15 residues. This clonotype was recorded a few times. TCRdb redid the calling of the reads with MiXCR, one entry per CDR3 protein. The repertoire includes about 450,000 distinct CDR3 sequences, approximately 33% of them detected once, and roughly 15% sits in the top ten. The receptor was derived from a human donor in good health (CMV status not recorded). Some clones in this sample may be carry-over from other donors' samples. Sequencing was done on a sample of PBMCs. This sequence joins TRBV5-4 and TRBJ2-3, with 11 bases matching TRBD2. The CDR3 here is CASSLGLAGGDTQYF. CDR3 DNA: TGTGCCAGCAGCTTAGGGCTAGCGGGGGGAGATACGCAGTATTTT.